The next 7 T cell receptor beta chains were all read from a single sample in a study of T cell repertoires in cytomegalovirus infection. Each CDR3 protein gets one entry after TCRdb re-called the reads with MiXCR. Of about 890,000 distinct CDR3 sequences listed, 30% to 40% are singletons. Which antigens these TCRs recognize remains unknown. The input for sequencing was cultured CD8+ T cells from PBMCs, taken from culture after CMV antigen stimulation. Receptors originate from a human donor in good health (CMV status not recorded). Some clones in this sample may be carry-over from other donors' samples.

The chain recombines TRBV7-8 with TRBJ2-7; TRBD1 or TRBD2 may be the D gene (7 bases each). The V and J ends lost 5 bases and 5 bases respectively, with 19 bases between them. Germline lookup yields CDR1 SGHVS and CDR2 FQNEAQ. The CDR3 is 15 residues long. The CDR3 sequence: CASSLIPGGADEQYF. CDR3 bases: TGTGCCAGCAGCCTTATTCCAGGGGGGGCCGACGAGCAGTACTTC.

This clonotype has more than one count but fewer than ten. The gene calls are TRBV7-6 and TRBJ1-2; D may be TRBD1 (5 bases). The CDR3 contains 12 residues. Germline assignment: CDR1 SGHVS and CDR2 FNYEAQ. The germline V and J ends were trimmed by 8 bases and 6 bases, with 13 bases remaining between them. CDR3 coding DNA: TGTGCCAGCGGACCAGGGAGAGATGGCTACACCTTC. It codes for CASGPGRDGYTF.

This chain connects TRBV3-1 to TRBJ2-7, with a possible D match to TRBD1 (6 bases). The V and J ends lost 0 bases and 5 bases respectively, with 23 bases between them. Per germline, CDR1 LGHDT and CDR2 YNNKEL (reference sequence). The CDR3 covers 18 residues. Written as DNA, the CDR3 is TGTGCCAGCAGCCAAGAACTCTATATTGGACAGCTAGAGGACGAGCAGTACTTC. This sequence encodes CASSQELYIGQLEDEQYF.

The gene calls are TRBV6-2 or TRBV6-3 and TRBJ1-1; no reliable D call. V was pared by 8 bases and J by 3 bases, with 10 bases between. The CDR3 contains 12 residues. The germline CDR1 and CDR2 sequences are MNHEY and SVGEGT. In nucleotides, the CDR3 is TGTGCCAGCGCCCCGGGGTACACTGAAGCTTTCTTT. It translates to CASAPGYTEAFF.

Only a few counts were recorded for this clonotype. As DNA, the CDR3 is TGTGCCAGCAGCTTCAACCCACAAGAGACCCAGTACTTC. The encoded protein is CASSFNPQETQYF. This chain links TRBV7-2 with TRBJ2-5, with D hard to call. CDR3 length equals 13 residues. The V gene lost 3 bases and the J gene lost 2 bases, with 7 bases spanning the gap. CDR1 SGHTA and CDR2 FQGNSA come from the germline V gene.

The V and J genes are TRBV28 and TRBJ2-3; D ambiguous. The CDR3 runs to 14 residues. V gave up 2 bases and J gave up 0 bases, with 6 bases separating them. CDR1 and CDR2 from the germline V gene are MDHEN and SYDVKM. CDR3 in DNA: TGTGCCAGCAGTTTAGAAGACAGCACAGATACGCAGTATTTT. Amino acid sequence: CASSLEDSTDTQYF. Full variable domain (rest looked up from reference TRBV28 and TRBJ2-3): DVKVTQSSRYLVKRTGEKVFLECVQDMDHENMFWYRQDPGLGLRLIYFSYDVKMKEKGDIPEGYSVSREKKERFSLILESASTNQTSMYLCASSLEDSTDTQYFGPGTRLTVL.

The DNA for the CDR3 is TGTGCCATCAGTGGAAGAGGAGCTGGGGAGACCCAGTACTTC. It specifies CAISGRGAGETQYF. The chain is built from TRBV10-3 and TRBJ2-5; D is ambiguous. The CDR3 covers 14 residues. Trimming pared 4 bases from V and 5 bases from J, leaving 14 bases between. Germline-derived CDR1 and CDR2 are ENHRY and SYGVKD.